These 7 T cell receptor beta chains share one sample of origin, sequenced in a study of T cell responses to AZD1222 COVID-19 vaccine listed by TCRdb under 2021. This sample's time point label indicates: about 28 days (+/-7) after the second vaccine dose. The receptor library was made with the immunoSEQ multiplex PCR assay. TCRdb took over this immuneACCESS table, retaining in-frame rearrangements with V and J assigned. Such tables are incomplete; in checked studies, under half of the missing clones stem from an unresolved V gene, and the remainder is unexplained. Across this sample there are around 120,000 clones, with around 88% seen only once. Together, the top ten hold 6% to 8.5% of the sample. The source material was peripheral blood, sampled 28 days after the second AZD1222 dose. These receptors all come from an adult who received the AZD1222 COVID-19 vaccine.

The chain joins TRBV11-2 to TRBJ2-1; TRBD1 matches 9 bases. Germline lookup yields CDR1 SGHAT and CDR2 FQNNGV. V shed 0 bases and J 7 bases; nucleotides not matched to a gene: 7. The CDR3 spans 16 residues. CDR3 loop: CASSLDWVGTGNEQFF. The DNA of the CDR3 is TGTGCCAGCAGCTTAGACTGGGTCGGGACAGGGAATGAGCAGTTCTTC.

The chain recombines TRBV6-2 or TRBV6-3 with TRBJ2-7; TRBD1 is a possible D gene (5 bases). Germline V gene lookup returns CDR1 MNHEY and CDR2 SVGEGT. V shed 4 bases and J shed 1 base, with 17 bases lying between them. CDR3 length: 16 residues. In DNA form, the CDR3 reads TGTGCCAGCAGTTCGATGATCAGGGTACGGTCCTACGAGCAGTACTTC. It specifies CASSSMIRVRSYEQYF.

This chain links TRBV30 with TRBJ2-3; 10 bases line up with TRBD1. Germline-derived CDR1 and CDR2 are GTSNPN and SVGIG (reference sequence). J lost 0 bases, V lost 2 bases, and 2 bases had no gene match. The CDR3 totals 15 residues. The CDR3 sequence is CAWSLGQGSTDTQYF. CDR3 in DNA: TGTGCCTGGAGTCTGGGACAGGGGAGCACAGATACGCAGTATTTT.

The chain couples TRBV9 to TRBJ2-7, with D unresolved. The V end lost 0 bases, the J end lost 3 bases, and 13 bases lay between the germline ends. The germline gives CDR1 SGDLS, CDR2 YYNGEE. The CDR3 consists of 15 residues. CDR3 nucleotide sequence: TGTGCCAGCAGCGTAGGGGGATCATCCGACTACGAGCAGTACTTC. This sequence encodes CASSVGGSSDYEQYF.

J is TRBJ1-2 and V is TRBV7-9; unclear D gene. This CDR3 is built from 13 residues. Between the trimmed V and J ends, which lost 3 bases and 4 bases, there was a span of 9 bases. Per germline, CDR1 SEHNR and CDR2 FQNEAQ (reference sequence). In DNA, the CDR3 is TGTGCCAGCAGCTTGGCGGAGTCCTATGGCTACACCTTC. It specifies CASSLAESYGYTF. The full variable domain, in which reference TRBV7-9 and TRBJ1-2 provide the parts outside the CDR3, is DTGVSQNPRHKITKRGQNVTFRCDPISEHNRLYWYRQTLGQGPEFLTYFQNEAQLEKSRLLSDRFSAERPKGSFSTLEIQRTEQGDSAMYLCASSLAESYGYTFGSGTRLTVV.

The chain uses TRBV11-2 and TRBJ2-1, with 12 bases that match TRBD1. There are 15 residues in the CDR3. J gave up 5 bases and V 3 bases, and 2 bases lay outside the gene matches. Germline assignment: CDR1 SGHAT and CDR2 FQNNGV. DNA for the CDR3: TGTGCCAGCAGCTTGGGACAGGGGGCAAACAATGAGCAGTTCTTC. Translation gives CASSLGQGANNEQFF. The full variable domain, with the rest looked up from reference TRBV11-2 and TRBJ2-1, is EAGVAQSPRYKIIEKRQSVAFWCNPISGHATLYWYQQILGQGPKLLIQFQNNGVVDDSQLPKDRFSAERLKGVDSTLKIQPAKLEDSAVYLCASSLGQGANNEQFFGPGTRLTVL.

The rearrangement joins TRBV6-5 to TRBJ1-2; D possibly corresponds to TRBD1 (6 bases). The V end lost 9 bases, the J end lost 2 bases, and 16 bases lay between the germline ends. The CDR3 is made up of 14 amino acids. The germline gives CDR1 MNHEY, CDR2 SVGAGI. The CDR3 protein is CARLSRQVNYGYTF. DNA for the CDR3: TGTGCCAGACTCTCTAGACAGGTGAACTATGGCTACACCTTC.